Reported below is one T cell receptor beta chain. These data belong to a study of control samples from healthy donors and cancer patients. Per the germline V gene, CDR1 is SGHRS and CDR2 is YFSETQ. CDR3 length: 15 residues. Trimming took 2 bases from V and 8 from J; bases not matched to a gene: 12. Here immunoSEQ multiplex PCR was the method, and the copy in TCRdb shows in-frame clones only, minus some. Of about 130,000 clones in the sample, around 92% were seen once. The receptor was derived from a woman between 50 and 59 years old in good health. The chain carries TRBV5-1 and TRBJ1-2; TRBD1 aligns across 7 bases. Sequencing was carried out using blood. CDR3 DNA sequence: TGCGCCAGCAGCTTATCGGCAGGGGGGCTGGGGGGCTACACCTTC. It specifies CASSLSAGGLGGYTF.